What follows are 25 T cell receptor beta chains derived from one specimen sequenced in a study of human T cells and chemical hapten exposure. As to treatment: therapeutic diphenylcyclopropenone sensitization with weekly scalp DPC. Individual cDNA molecules received unique molecular identifiers in the library. TCRdb fed the reads into MiXCR, producing one record per CDR3 protein. The sample contains roughly 820 distinct CDR3 sequences, about 47% of which appear only once. The specimen was whole blood, collected before DPC sensitization or 2, 6, or about 24 weeks after (not recorded which). These receptors all stem from an adult with alopecia areata. Some clones in this sample may be carry-over from other donors' samples. This table probably holds off-target reads from a library built for another chain.

There are a few counts of this clonotype. This rearrangement joins TRBV7-2 to TRBJ2-5; the match to TRBD2 covers 11 bases. The CDR3 is made up of 15 amino acids. The trim removed 5 bases at V and 5 bases at J, leaving 7 bases unmatched. Germline V gene data show CDR1 as SGHTA and CDR2 as FQGNSA. The CDR3 region has the DNA TGTGCCAGCAGCCGGGGTAGCGGGAGGGATGAGACCCAGTACTTC. The encoded protein is CASSRGSGRDETQYF. Full variable domain (missing parts from reference TRBV7-2 and TRBJ2-5): GAGVSQSPSNKVTEKGKDVELRCDPISGHTALYWYRQSLGQGLEFLIYFQGNSAPDKSGLPSDRFSAERTGGSVSTLTIQRTQQEDSAVYLCASSRGSGRDETQYFGPGTRLLVL.

V gene TRBV6-2 or TRBV6-3 combines with J gene TRBJ2-7; possibly TRBD1 for D (6 bases). The CDR3 is made up of 12 amino acids. Germline loops: CDR1 MNHEY, CDR2 SVGEGT. V dropped 5 bases and J dropped 6 bases, with 11 bases sitting between them. Here the CDR3 reads CASSQQGPEQYF. The CDR3 bases are TGTGCCAGCAGTCAACAGGGACCCGAGCAGTACTTC.

This chain links TRBV6-1 with TRBJ2-4, with D maybe TRBD1 (5 bases). Germline loops: CDR1 MNHNS, CDR2 SASEGT. V shed 1 base and J shed 5 bases, with 15 bases lying between them. The CDR3 length is 16 residues. The CDR3: CASSEGQGFSENIQYF. The CDR3, as DNA: TGTGCCAGCAGTGAAGGTCAGGGCTTTTCGGAAAACATTCAGTACTTC.

This clonotype was found a few times. The CDR3 reads CSARDNRDYEQYF. In nucleotides, the CDR3 is TGCAGTGCTAGAGATAACAGGGACTACGAGCAGTACTTC. The chain employs TRBV20-1 and TRBJ2-7; weak D call: TRBD1 (6 bases). Germline V lookup: CDR1 DFQATT, CDR2 SNEGSKA (reference sequence). The CDR3 spans 13 residues. V lost 0 bases, J lost 3 bases, and 9 bases lay in between.

The genes are TRBV7-2 and TRBJ2-3, with unresolved D. The CDR3 consists of 13 residues. Trimming removed 5 bases at V and 3 bases at J, with 9 bases between. CDR1 and CDR2 (germline): SGHTA, FQGNSA. CDR3 nucleotides: TGTGCCAGCAGCCCCCGGCGGACAGATACGCAGTATTTT. Its protein is CASSPRRTDTQYF.

There are a few counts of this clonotype. The V gene is TRBV29-1, the J gene TRBJ1-2; 7 positions agree with TRBD1. The germline V gene has CDR1 SQVTM and CDR2 ANQGSEA. This CDR3 region has 13 residues. Trimming took 5 bases from V and 4 from J; bases not matched to a gene: 7. CDR3 DNA: TGCAGCGTTCCACTGGGACAGTTCTATGGCTACACCTTC. Translation: CSVPLGQFYGYTF.

The CDR3 nucleotides are TGCAGCGTTGATGAGGACTCCTACAATGAGCAGTTCTTC. Its protein product is CSVDEDSYNEQFF. This sequence joins TRBV29-1 and TRBJ2-1; unclear D gene. Germline CDR1 and CDR2: SQVTM and ANQGSEA. The CDR3 extends over 13 amino acids. V was trimmed by 3 bases and J by 0 bases, leaving 6 bases between them.

Here the CDR3 reads CASTTDRYYNEQFF. The CDR3 DNA is TGTGCCAGCACGACAGACCGCTACTACAATGAGCAGTTCTTC. The chain uses TRBV5-4 and TRBJ2-1; weak D call: TRBD1 (5 bases). This CDR3 region has 14 residues. Germline values: CDR1 SGHNT, CDR2 YYREEE (reference sequence). The ends were cut back, 6 bases at V and 3 bases at J, with 13 bases in the middle.

The chain carries TRBV10-3 and TRBJ2-1, with D possibly being TRBD1 (6 bases). The V end lost 7 bases, the J end lost 8 bases, and 18 bases lay between the germline ends. The CDR3 sequence is 14 residues long. Germline V gene lookup returns CDR1 ENHRY and CDR2 SYGVKD. CDR3 sequence reads: CAITLNRDADEQFF. The CDR3 region has the DNA TGTGCCATCACTCTAAACAGGGATGCGGATGAGCAGTTCTTC.

This clonotype was found once. This rearrangement joins TRBV27 to TRBJ2-7; D call uncertain. CDR1 is MNHEY and CDR2 is SMNVEV in the germline V gene (reference sequence). The CDR3 totals 14 residues. Between the trimmed V and J ends, which lost 2 bases and 0 bases, there was a span of 8 bases. The CDR3 nucleotides read TGTGCCAGCAGTTTAGTGGGCAGCTCCTACGAGCAGTACTTC. It specifies CASSLVGSSYEQYF.

The chain is built from TRBV11-2 and TRBJ2-7; possible D gene TRBD2, 6 bases. Trimming pared 3 bases from V and 5 bases from J, leaving 11 bases between. From germline, CDR1 is SGHAT and CDR2 FQNNGV. CDR3 size: 13 residues. CDR3 amino acids: CASSFSGGNEQYF. The DNA of the CDR3 is TGTGCCAGCAGCTTCTCCGGGGGTAACGAGCAGTACTTC.

CDR3: CASSHYVTSGEPDTQYF. The CDR3 DNA follows: TGCGCCAGCAGCCACTACGTGACTAGCGGGGAGCCAGATACGCAGTATTTT. The gene calls are TRBV4-3 and TRBJ2-3; 11 bases line up with TRBD2. The V gene end was trimmed by 3 bases and the J gene end by 4 bases; junction bases not matched to a gene: 9. CDR1 LGHNA and CDR2 YSLEER come from the germline V gene. The CDR3 length is 17 residues.

As DNA, the CDR3 is TGTGCCAGCAGGCGTACTAGCGGGACCACCGGGGAGCTGTTTTTT. Protein product: CASRRTSGTTGELFF. The chain joins TRBV7-2 to TRBJ2-2, with 10 bases fitting TRBD2. V shed 6 bases and J 4 bases; nucleotides not matched to a gene: 5. Germline V gives CDR1 SGHTA, CDR2 FQGNSA. CDR3 length: 15 residues.

CDR3 nucleotide sequence: TGTGCCAGCACGGGACGGAACTCCTACGAGCAGTACTTC. Amino acid sequence: CASTGRNSYEQYF. The chain couples TRBV28 to TRBJ2-7, with D perhaps matching TRBD1 or TRBD2 (5 bases each). V lost 7 bases, J lost 0 bases, and 10 bases lay in between. Germline V gene sequence: CDR1 MDHEN, CDR2 SYDVKM. This CDR3 is built from 13 residues.

The CDR3 sequence: CAIRGQGADEQYF. DNA of the CDR3: TGTGCCATCAGGGGACAGGGGGCGGACGAGCAGTACTTC. The J gene is TRBJ2-7, the V gene TRBV10-3, with TRBD1 matching over 12 bases. The germline V gene has CDR1 ENHRY and CDR2 SYGVKD. V was clipped by 6 bases and J by 5 bases; unmatched bases: 2. The CDR3 sequence is 13 residues long.

The table lists this clonotype with a few counts. V gene TRBV25-1 combines with J gene TRBJ1-6, with D uncertain. The germline CDR1 and CDR2 sequences are MGHDK and SYGVNS. The CDR3 spans 14 residues. V was cut by 3 bases and J by 0 bases, with 3 bases left in between. The CDR3 reads CASSDSSYNSPLHF. CDR3 coding DNA: TGTGCCAGCAGTGACAGCTCCTATAATTCACCCCTCCACTTT. Full variable domain (missing parts from reference TRBV25-1 and TRBJ1-6): EADIYQTPRYLVIGTGKKITLECSQTMGHDKMYWYQQDPGMELHLIHYSYGVNSTEKGDLSSESTVSRIRTEHFPLTLESARPSHTSQYLCASSDSSYNSPLHFGNGTRLTVT.

This clonotype was detected a few times. DNA for the CDR3: TGTGCCAGCAGCCAACAGGGGGTGGACACTGAAGCTTTCTTT. As protein: CASSQQGVDTEAFF. The chain carries TRBV11-2 and TRBJ1-1; 8 positions match TRBD1. J gave up 3 bases and V 5 bases, and 5 bases lay outside the gene matches. CDR3 length equals 14 residues. Germline V gene sequence: CDR1 SGHAT, CDR2 FQNNGV.

This clonotype was seen only a few times. V gene TRBV7-6 combines with J gene TRBJ2-2, with D uncertain. The CDR3 contains 12 residues. The V gene lost 5 bases and the J gene lost 6 bases, with 7 bases spanning the gap. The germline V gene encodes CDR1 SGHVS and CDR2 FNYEAQ. CDR3 sequence: CASSHGPGELFF. CDR3 bases: TGTGCCAGCAGCCATGGTCCCGGGGAGCTGTTTTTT. Based on the CDR3 plus reference TRBV7-6 and TRBJ2-2, the full variable domain is GAGVSQSPRYKVTKRGQDVALRCDPISGHVSLYWYRQALGQGPEFLTYFNYEAQQDKSGLPNDRFSAERPEGSISTLTIQRTEQRDSAMYRCASSHGPGELFFGEGSRLTVL.

Comment on this clonotype: The junction departs from germline at one end; a sequencing error may be responsible. The rearrangement links TRBV28 to TRBJ1-5, with TRBD1 as a possible D gene (5 bases). Germline CDR1 MDHEN, CDR2 SYDVKM. This CDR3 region has 15 residues. In nucleotides, the CDR3 is TGTGTCAGCAGCGGCGACAGTAGTAGCAATCAGCCCCAGCATTTT. It codes for CVSSGDSSSNQPQHF. Supplemented by reference TRBV28 and TRBJ1-5, the full variable domain reads DVKVTQSSRYLVKRTGEKVFLECVQDMDHENMFWYRQDPGLGLRLIYFSYDVKMKEKGDIPEGYSVSREKKERFSLILESASTNQTSMYLCVSSGDSSSNQPQHFGDGTRLSIL.

The chain combines TRBV6-2 or TRBV6-3 with TRBJ2-2, with unresolved D. The germline V and J ends were trimmed by 4 bases and 5 bases, with 8 bases remaining between them. Germline CDR1 is MNHEY and CDR2 is SVGEGT. This CDR3 has 13 amino acids. The CDR3: CASSWIRTGELFF. The CDR3 nucleotides read TGTGCCAGCAGTTGGATCAGGACCGGGGAGCTGTTTTTT.

The rearrangement links TRBV20-1 to TRBJ1-5; 7 bases match TRBD1. Per germline, CDR1 DFQATT and CDR2 SNEGSKA (reference sequence). The CDR3 runs 13 residues. V shed 3 bases, J shed 4 bases, and the junction held 3 bases outside the gene matches. CDR3 in amino acids: CSARGDRNQPQHF. The CDR3 nucleotides are TGCAGTGCTAGGGGGGACAGAAATCAGCCCCAGCATTTT.

V and J are TRBV2 and TRBJ2-5, with D hard to call. CDR1 is SNHLY, CDR2 FYNNEI, per germline. The CDR3 contains 13 residues. Trimming took 6 bases from V and 4 from J, leaving 12 bases between them. The CDR3 is CASSPEVVETQYF. In DNA, the CDR3 is TGTGCCAGCAGCCCCGAAGTAGTAGAGACCCAGTACTTC.

On this clonotype: At one end the junction does not follow the germline gene, possibly because of a read error. The rearrangement joins TRBV20-1 to TRBJ2-7, with D perhaps matching TRBD1 (5 bases). The CDR3 totals 13 residues. Germline-derived CDR1 and CDR2 are DFQATT and SNEGSKA (reference sequence). CDR3 in amino acids: CSARGRVSYEQYF. Written as DNA, the CDR3 is TGCAGCGCTAGAGGCAGGGTGTCCTACGAGCAGTACTTC.

J is TRBJ2-2 and V is TRBV11-2; a possible D gene is TRBD1 (5 bases). The V gene's germline CDR1 is SGHAT and CDR2 FQNNGV. V shed 5 bases and J shed 3 bases, with 10 bases lying between them. The CDR3 totals 14 residues. Here the CDR3 reads CASSLRVDTGELFF. CDR3 DNA sequence: TGTGCCAGCAGCCTCAGGGTCGACACCGGGGAGCTGTTTTTT.

The rearrangement joins TRBV2 to TRBJ2-2, with D possibly TRBD2 on 5 matching bases. The V end was cut by 8 bases, the J end by 7 bases, with 20 bases between. Germline CDR1 SNHLY, CDR2 FYNNEI. The CDR3 is 15 residues long. The CDR3 here is CASRPARVEGGELFF. The CDR3 coding sequence is TGTGCCAGCCGCCCAGCGAGGGTAGAAGGCGGGGAGCTGTTTTTT.